This entry lists 23 T cell receptor beta chains sequenced from one sample in a study of T cell changes during pregnancy in multiple sclerosis. Libraries were prepared by immunoSEQ multiplex PCR; TCRdb keeps only in-frame clonotypes and omits some of them. The table includes 35,000 or so clones, roughly nine tenths detected once. Sequences were derived from CD4+ T cells from peripheral blood mononuclear cells, sampled in the third trimester of pregnancy. All receptors come from a female donor in good health, enrolled as a control in a pregnancy study.

J is TRBJ2-5 and V is TRBV21-1; the table's D call of TRBD1 was not tested on the DNA. TRBV21-1 is recorded as a pseudogene. This CDR3 is built from 9 residues. The CDR3 protein is CASQETQYF. As DNA, the CDR3 is TGTGCCAGCCAGGAGACCCAGTACTTC.

A word on this clone: One junction end disagrees with the germline gene, perhaps due to a read error. The chain combines TRBV30 with TRBJ1-2, with D possibly being TRBD1 (6 bases). Germline values: CDR1 GTSNPN, CDR2 SVGIG (reference sequence). There are 11 residues in the CDR3. The CDR3 spells CAWTDRDISLF. CDR3 coding DNA: TGTGCCTGGACTGATCGGGACATTTCCCTATTC.

The gene calls are TRBV27 and TRBJ2-3, with 8 bases matching TRBD2. The J segment lost 4 bases and the V segment lost 0 bases, leaving 0 bases of the junction unmatched. This CDR3 region has 14 residues. Germline assignment: CDR1 MNHEY and CDR2 SMNVEV (reference sequence). This CDR3 is CASSLSRGADTQYF. The CDR3 nucleotides are TGTGCCAGCAGTTTATCGCGGGGGGCAGATACGCAGTATTTT.

J is TRBJ2-4 and V is TRBV30, with D maybe TRBD1 (7 bases). V was cut by 4 bases and J by 9 bases, with 22 bases left in between. Germline CDR1 GTSNPN, CDR2 SVGIG (reference sequence). The CDR3 extends over 15 amino acids. This chain's CDR3 is CAWTPLGGGGSIQYF. CDR3 nucleotides: TGTGCCTGGACCCCACTCGGCGGAGGGGGCAGCATTCAGTACTTC. The full variable domain, rest sourced from reference TRBV30 and TRBJ2-4, is SQTIHQWPATLVQPVGSPLSLECTVEGTSNPNLYWYRQAAGRGLQLLFYSVGIGQISSEVPQNLSASRPQDRQFILSSKKLLLSDSGFYLCAWTPLGGGGSIQYFGAGTRLSVL.

This chain joins TRBV12-5 and TRBJ2-7; D is perhaps TRBD2 (5 bases). The CDR3 loop spans 21 amino acids. Trimming shortened V by 0 bases and J by 4 bases, and 31 bases separated the two germline ends. Germline CDR1 reads LGHNT; CDR2 reads FRNRAP. The CDR3 sequence: CASGLVKGRRSSPHVRYEQYF. The CDR3 DNA reads as TGTGCTAGTGGTTTGGTAAAGGGAAGGAGGTCTAGTCCACATGTCAGGTACGAGCAGTACTTC.

The V and J genes are TRBV16 and TRBJ2-7; weak D call: TRBD2 (5 bases). There are 15 residues in the CDR3. With 2 bases removed from V and 3 bases from J, the gap between germline ends came to 14 bases. The germline gives CDR1 KGHSY, CDR2 FQNENV. The CDR3 loop is CASSQLWTPDYEQYF. DNA of the CDR3: TGTGCCAGCAGCCAACTCTGGACTCCAGACTACGAGCAGTACTTC.

This clone turned up a few times. The V and J genes are TRBV6-5 and TRBJ2-7; D is unclear. CDR1 and CDR2 from the germline V gene are MNHEY and SVGAGI. With 6 bases removed from V and 3 bases from J, the gap between germline ends came to 9 bases. The length of the CDR3 is 12 residues. The CDR3 here is CASSRYSYEQYF. CDR3 coding DNA: TGTGCCAGCAGCCGCTACAGCTACGAGCAGTACTTC.

V usage is TRBV5-6 and J usage is TRBJ2-6, with D possibly being TRBD1 (5 bases). Looked up from germline, CDR1 is SGHDT and CDR2 is YYEEEE. There are 16 residues in the CDR3. Deletions cut 4 bases from V and 0 bases from J, with 11 bases between. For the CDR3, the DNA is TGTGCCAGCAGCGATCCAGGGCACTCTGGGGCCAACGTCCTGACTTTC. Protein product: CASSDPGHSGANVLTF.

V is TRBV7-9 and J is TRBJ2-7; D not resolved. The ends were cut back, 2 bases at V and 6 bases at J, with 14 bases in the middle. Germline values: CDR1 SEHNR, CDR2 FQNEAQ (reference sequence). CDR3 length equals 14 residues. CDR3 in DNA: TGTGCCAGCAGCTTAACCCTTGCTACGGGCGAGCAGTACTTC. Translating it yields CASSLTLATGEQYF.

The chain links TRBV11-3 to TRBJ2-2, with a tentative D call TRBD1 (6 bases). Germline V gives CDR1 SGHNT, CDR2 YENEEA. The CDR3 contains 16 residues. V was cut by 4 bases and J by 1 base, with 13 bases left in between. The CDR3 loop is CASSSIPGQNTGELFF. CDR3 nucleotides: TGTGCCAGCAGCTCAATACCGGGACAGAACACCGGGGAGCTGTTTTTT.

This clone counts as medium-sized. This chain connects TRBV7-9 to TRBJ1-1; D is unresolved. Trimming removed 4 bases at V and 7 bases at J, with 7 bases between. There are 11 residues in the CDR3. The germline gives CDR1 SEHNR, CDR2 FQNEAQ (reference sequence). The CDR3 DNA reads as TGTGCCAGCAGCTCCCAGATTGAAGCTTTCTTT. Protein: CASSSQIEAFF.

The chain employs TRBV2 and TRBJ1-1; no reliable D call. Between the trimmed V and J ends, which lost 7 bases and 3 bases, there was a span of 15 bases. The CDR3 has 14 residues. Germline CDR1 SNHLY, CDR2 FYNNEI. In DNA, the CDR3 is TGTGCCAGCAAAGACAAATACTTTTACACTGAAGCTTTCTTT. Encoded protein: CASKDKYFYTEAFF.

The rearrangement links TRBV28 to TRBJ1-4; the D is unclear. V lost 3 bases and J 8 bases, leaving 7 bases between the germline ends. CDR1 is MDHEN, CDR2 SYDVKM, per germline. The CDR3 is 12 amino acids. This chain's CDR3 is CASSLVEEKLFF. The CDR3 DNA follows: TGTGCCAGCAGTTTGGTCGAGGAAAAACTGTTTTTT.

V is TRBV11-2 and J is TRBJ2-7; D unclear. Germline CDR1 SGHAT, CDR2 FQNNGV. V gave up 1 base and J gave up 3 bases, with 10 bases separating them. The CDR3 extends over 14 amino acids. CDR3 amino acids: CASSLAGGNYEQYF. The CDR3 DNA reads as TGTGCCAGCAGCTTAGCTGGCGGTAACTACGAGCAGTACTTC.

This chain links TRBV14 with TRBJ2-1; no clear D. Trimming left V 0 bases short and J 3 bases short, with 12 bases between. The CDR3 has 16 amino acids. The germline gives CDR1 SGHDN, CDR2 FVKESK. The CDR3: CASSQDKNSLYNEQFF. In DNA form, the CDR3 reads TGTGCCAGCAGCCAAGATAAAAACAGCCTCTACAATGAGCAGTTCTTC.

This chain links TRBV7-2 with TRBJ2-1, with 10 nucleotides matching TRBD2. Germline CDR1 reads SGHTA; CDR2 reads FQGNSA. This CDR3 region has 16 residues. V gave up 5 bases and J gave up 6 bases; unmatched junction bases: 10. CDR3 residues: CASSPLRASGSNEQFF. In DNA form, the CDR3 reads TGTGCCAGCAGCCCCCTTAGGGCTAGCGGGAGCAATGAGCAGTTCTTC.

The V call is TRBV5-1, the J call TRBJ2-3; 7 bases are a match to TRBD2. The CDR3 has 15 residues. Germline CDR1 reads SGHRS; CDR2 reads YFSETQ. After removal of 0 bases from V and 4 bases from J, the junction contained 5 bases not matched to a gene. CDR3 DNA: TGCGCCAGCAGCTTGGGGGCGGGAGAGTCAGATACGCAGTATTTT. This encodes CASSLGAGESDTQYF. The complete variable domain, with remaining parts taken from reference TRBV5-1 and TRBJ2-3, reads KAGVTQTPRYLIKTRGQQVTLSCSPISGHRSVSWYQQTPGQGLQFLFEYFSETQRNKGNFPGRFSGRQFSNSRSEMNVSTLELGDSALYLCASSLGAGESDTQYFGPGTRLTVL.

The DNA of the CDR3 is TGCGCCAGCAGCTCCTCTTTCGGGTTTCACAATGAGCAGTTCTTC. The encoded protein is CASSSSFGFHNEQFF. The rearrangement uses TRBV5-1 and TRBJ2-1, with unresolved D. In germline, CDR1 is SGHRS, CDR2 YFSETQ. Trimming stripped 3 bases from V and 5 bases from J, with 15 bases between. The CDR3 length is 15 residues.

The chain links TRBV28 to TRBJ1-3, with a weak D call TRBD1 (5 bases). The CDR3 extends over 16 amino acids. The germline gives CDR1 MDHEN, CDR2 SYDVKM. Trimming left V 0 bases short and J 4 bases short, with 13 bases between. CDR3 loop: CASSLWGREAGNTIYF. The CDR3 nucleotides are TGTGCCAGCAGTTTATGGGGCAGGGAGGCCGGAAACACCATATATTTT.

A single count supports this clone. This chain connects TRBV19 to TRBJ1-3; D is unclear. The CDR3 has 13 amino acids. Germline V gene data show CDR1 as LNHDA and CDR2 as SQIVND (reference sequence). V was pared by 5 bases and J by 3 bases, with 8 bases between. CDR3 in DNA: TGTGCCAGTAGTCGGACTTTTGGAAACACCATATATTTT. Protein product: CASSRTFGNTIYF.

The chain combines TRBV27 with TRBJ2-7; D possibly corresponds to TRBD1 (6 bases). The germline V and J ends were trimmed by 8 bases and 4 bases, with 18 bases remaining between them. The CDR3 extends over 14 amino acids. Germline CDR1 is MNHEY and CDR2 is SMNVEV (reference sequence). This CDR3 reads CASARVGAGYEQYF. The CDR3 DNA is TGTGCCAGCGCCAGAGTGGGGGCTGGATACGAGCAGTACTTC.

In DNA form, the CDR3 reads TGTGCCAGCAGGTCACGGGGGGCTGCAACTAATGAAAAACTGTTTTTT. Protein product: CASRSRGAATNEKLFF. The genes are TRBV7-3 and TRBJ1-4; the D gene is possibly TRBD1 (6 bases). There are 16 residues in the CDR3. Trimming took off 6 bases at V and 0 bases at J, with 14 bases between the two ends. CDR1 is SGHTA, CDR2 FQGTGA, per germline.

The chain joins TRBV7-8 to TRBJ1-3; 9 nucleotides align to TRBD1. This CDR3 has 16 residues. The germline V gene has CDR1 SGHVS and CDR2 FQNEAQ. The V and J ends lost 5 bases and 1 base, in that order; junction bases with no gene match: 6. In DNA, the CDR3 is TGTGCCAGCAGCACCCACAGGGGGCAATCTGGAAACACCATATATTTT. Translation: CASSTHRGQSGNTIYF.